The 13 T cell receptor beta chains in this list originate from one sample, sequenced in a study of blood T cell repertoires in COVID-19. The method was immunoSEQ multiplex PCR; TCRdb's version includes in-frame clones alone and lacks a portion of them. The sample has a few hundred thousand clones, under 90% seen once. The specimen sequenced was PBMCs or T cells enriched from blood (not recorded which). These receptors all come from a woman in her 30s who had recovered from COVID-19.

The V gene is TRBV10-3, the J gene TRBJ2-1; D is perhaps TRBD2 (5 bases). The CDR3 length is 16 residues. Per the germline V gene, CDR1 is ENHRY and CDR2 is SYGVKD. Trimming left V 0 bases short and J 4 bases short, with 13 bases between. The CDR3 coding sequence is TGTGCCATCAGTGAGTCTCGGGGTAGACTATACAATGAGCAGTTCTTC. This sequence encodes CAISESRGRLYNEQFF.

The rearrangement joins TRBV3-1 (or the pseudogene TRBV3-2) to TRBJ1-4; 10 nucleotides agree with TRBD1. The CDR3 runs 13 residues. Germline assignment: CDR1 LGHDT and CDR2 YNNKEL (reference sequence). J was trimmed by 7 bases and V by 8 bases; bases with no gene match: 4. The CDR3 coding sequence is TGTGCCAGCTGGGGACAGGGGCCTGAAAAACTGTTTTTT. It specifies CASWGQGPEKLFF.

The chain combines TRBV20-1 with TRBJ2-1; 13 bases align to TRBD2. The V and J ends lost 3 bases and 12 bases, in that order; junction bases with no gene match: 11. This CDR3 is built from 15 residues. CDR1 DFQATT and CDR2 SNEGSKA come from the germline V gene (reference sequence). In DNA form, the CDR3 reads TGCAGTGCTAGTCCCGCACTAGCGGGAGGGCCGGGGCAGTTCTTC. It translates to CSASPALAGGPGQFF.

The rearrangement joins TRBV28 to TRBJ2-1; D uncertain. Germline V gene sequence: CDR1 MDHEN, CDR2 SYDVKM. This CDR3 comprises 14 residues. Trimming took 4 bases from V and 0 from J, leaving 7 bases between them. Here the CDR3 reads CASSSASSYNEQFF. The DNA of the CDR3 is TGTGCCAGCAGTTCCGCCAGCTCCTACAATGAGCAGTTCTTC.

This clone has more than one count but fewer than ten. The chain joins TRBV10-3 to TRBJ1-1; a weak D match, TRBD1 (5 bases). CDR1 ENHRY and CDR2 SYGVKD come from the germline V gene. There are 13 residues in the CDR3. The germline V and J ends were trimmed by 8 bases and 5 bases, with 15 bases remaining between them. The CDR3 protein is CAISEGRDTEAFF. In DNA form, the CDR3 reads TGTGCCATCTCTGAGGGGCGGGATACTGAAGCTTTCTTT.

The gene calls are TRBV7-2 and TRBJ2-3; D is perhaps TRBD2 (6 bases). The CDR3 is 14 residues long. Trimming removed 3 bases from V and 12 bases from J, with 19 bases in between. CDR1 and CDR2 from the germline V gene are SGHTA and FQGNSA. CDR3 sequence (DNA): TGTGCCAGCAGCTTCCGGGACTCCAAATCGAGACAGTATTTT. This encodes CASSFRDSKSRQYF.

The chain links TRBV7-9 to TRBJ1-6, with 9 bases lining up with TRBD1. Germline lookup yields CDR1 SEHNR and CDR2 FQNEAQ (reference sequence). Trimming took 0 bases from V and 9 from J; bases not matched to a gene: 6. The CDR3 consists of 16 residues. CDR3 in DNA: TGTGCCAGCAGCTTAGCGTTAGGGACAGGGAGTTCACCCCTCCACTTT. The encoded protein is CASSLALGTGSSPLHF.

In DNA form, the CDR3 reads TGTGCCAGCAGTTTGTTGTCTAACACAGATACGCAGTATTTT. Protein product: CASSLLSNTDTQYF. The genes are TRBV27 and TRBJ2-3; D is uncertain. This CDR3 has 14 amino acids. Per germline, CDR1 MNHEY and CDR2 SMNVEV (reference sequence). V shed 3 bases and J shed 2 bases, with 9 bases lying between them.

The chain links TRBV9 to TRBJ2-1; D is possibly TRBD1 (5 bases). The CDR3 is 15 amino acids. Germline loops: CDR1 SGDLS, CDR2 YYNGEE. V was pared by 4 bases and J by 0 bases, with 11 bases between. The DNA for the CDR3 is TGTGCCAGCAGCCCACAGGCGAGCTCCTACAATGAGCAGTTCTTC. Protein sequence: CASSPQASSYNEQFF.

J is TRBJ1-2 and V is TRBV7-6, with 7 bases lining up with TRBD1. The CDR3 extends over 14 amino acids. The V segment lost 5 bases and the J segment 3 bases; nucleotides outside the gene matches: 6. CDR1 is SGHVS and CDR2 is FNYEAQ in the germline V gene. The DNA for the CDR3 is TGTGCCAGCAGCGACAGGGCAAGGGACTATGGCTACACCTTC. As protein: CASSDRARDYGYTF.

In its sample, this clone was seen once. The V call is TRBV4-1, the J call TRBJ1-2; D uncertain. In germline, CDR1 is MGHRA, CDR2 YSYEKL. The CDR3 runs 16 residues. V lost 1 base and J lost 0, with 12 bases in between. CDR3 sequence reads: CASSQGGGRANYGYTF. As DNA, the CDR3 is TGCGCCAGCAGCCAAGGAGGAGGGAGGGCTAACTATGGCTACACCTTC.

The V gene is TRBV28, the J gene TRBJ1-2; possible D gene TRBD1, 5 bases. This CDR3 has 16 residues. V was clipped by 4 bases and J by 4 bases, with 19 bases between them. CDR1 is MDHEN, CDR2 SYDVKM, per germline. Written as DNA, the CDR3 is TGTGCCAGCAGTTCCCTTCGTAAGGCAGGGCCCTATGGCTACACCTTC. Its translation: CASSSLRKAGPYGYTF.

The chain recombines TRBV27 with TRBJ2-3, with 7 bases aligning to TRBD1. This CDR3 comprises 15 residues. Trimming cost V 5 bases and J 6 bases; bases outside gene matches: 11. Germline loops: CDR1 MNHEY, CDR2 SMNVEV (reference sequence). The DNA for the CDR3 is TGTGCCAGCAGTCCATGGGACAGAGAGACGGATACGCAGTATTTT. It specifies CASSPWDRETDTQYF.